This is a list of T cell receptor beta chains from one sample in a study of OX40 agonist ivuxolimab in advanced cancers. Sequencing was performed with immunoSEQ multiplex PCR; in TCRdb, only in-frame clones are kept and a portion is missing. Here the sample spans some 9,600 clones, 60% to 80% being singletons. The sequencing here drew on CD4+ or CD8+ T cells sorted from blood, taken in a trial of the OX40 agonist ivuxolimab. All receptors come from an adult with an advanced solid tumor such as melanoma, head and neck, liver or kidney cancer. Each CDR3 is given without its conserved first and last residue. Each record gives: J gene, V gene, CDR3 protein.

TRBJ2-7 TRBV7-8 ASSLGRIHYEQY
TRBJ2-1 TRBV11-1 ASSLAGGYNEQF
. TRBV28 ASSLRSDYEQY
TRBJ2-5 TRBV7-9 ASSSSVVSPGGLQETQY
TRBJ2-1 TRBV19 ASNEGSSDEQF
TRBJ2-7 TRBV6-5 ASSYSLAGAYEQY
TRBJ1-2 TRBV11-2 ASSLDPRGPWYGYT
TRBJ1-1 TRBV30 AWSSLGPTEAF
TRBJ2-1 TRBV4-1 ASSQVSGTAYNGQF
TRBJ2-7 TRBV2 AISESRGYEQY
TRBJ2-2 TRBV19 ASSILLVSGELF
TRBJ1-5 TRBV5-4 ASSFTNSNQPQH
TRBJ1-1 TRBV5-8 ASSSEGQLNTEAF
TRBJ1-6 TRBV14 ASSQGQASPLH
TRBJ1-1 TRBV7-9 ASSAPKVGENTEAF
TRBJ2-7 TRBV7-3 ASGEGSYEQY
TRBJ1-5 TRBV7-9 ASSFTNSNQPQH
TRBJ2-1 TRBV6-5 ASSSLSGLHNEQF
TRBJ2-7 TRBV7-9 ASSHLTSGRPSREQY
TRBJ2-2 TRBV27 ASSWASHGELF
TRBJ1-2 TRBV5-6 ASSPGPDA
TRBJ1-4 TRBV18 ASSKDGLTNEKLF
TRBJ1-1 TRBV27 ASSSGGGAEAF
TRBJ2-5 TRBV9 ASTTTSGSETQY
TRBJ2-2 TRBV27 ASTFGTGYLGLAGELF
TRBJ2-7 TRBV15 ATSPGREVSYEQY
TRBJ2-7 TRBV7-2 ASSLLTGATYEQY
TRBJ2-1 TRBV5-6 ASSLGGLFLQF
TRBJ1-5 TRBV2 ASSGWGTGHQPQH
TRBJ2-3 TRBV13 ASSYELAGGSTDTQY
TRBJ2-1 TRBV27 ASSLFPSGSYNEQF
TRBJ1-2 TRBV11-2 ASSLEGDGYT
TRBJ2-1 TRBV5-1 ASIGTRSNEQF
TRBJ2-7 TRBV11-3 ASSATGTSLNEQY
TRBJ1-1 TRBV7-6 ASSLSQRTEAF
TRBJ2-7 TRBV7-9 ASSLALGAYEQY
TRBJ1-1 TRBV5-1 ASSSGQPNTEAF
TRBJ1-1 TRBV7-2 ASSRGGGETEAF
TRBJ1-2 TRBV5-4 ASSLGTLDGYT
TRBJ2-5 TRBV7-4 ASSSAGGKQETQY
TRBJ1-1 TRBV11-2 ASSFTPGGRNTEAF
TRBJ2-1 TRBV11-2 ASSLWLAGAYNEQF
TRBJ2-7 TRBV6-1 ASTTFSSYEQY
TRBJ2-3 TRBV9 ASSVAGEGTDTQY
TRBJ2-7 TRBV7-8 ASSSAWEQY
TRBJ2-1 TRBV5-6 ASSLEANNEQF
. TRBV29-1 SVKQGHSYEQY
TRBJ2-7 TRBV19 ASSINSGSSYEQY
TRBJ2-7 TRBV7-2 ASSLVVGRGLAWGEQY
TRBJ2-7 TRBV5-1 ASSEGQVYEQY
TRBJ2-7 TRBV19 ASSMGTGSYEQY
TRBJ2-7 TRBV4-1 ASSLRQGETYEQY
TRBJ1-1 TRBV29-1 SVGGARGTPEAF
TRBJ1-1 TRBV5-1 ASSLTGAEAF
TRBJ1-1 TRBV30 ASSLISNTEAF
TRBJ2-2 TRBV10-1 ASSESTGTRTGELF
TRBJ1-4 TRBV6-5 ASSSRQGANEKLF
TRBJ2-7 TRBV7-3 ASSQDPINRGPYEQY
TRBJ1-5 TRBV28 ASTPLRGPQH